A selection of T cell receptor beta chains follows, all from one sample in a study of vaccination and CD4 T cells after COVID-19. MiXCR was run by TCRdb on the PCR reads, yielding one entry per CDR3 protein. The table has 8,500 to 9,000 distinct CDR3 sequences, approximately 57% seen once. No antigen is known for these receptors. This specimen was cultured CD4+ T cells from blood, taken after SARS-CoV-2 vaccination. The receptors were sampled from a human donor with COVID-19. Both conserved end residues are part of each CDR3. A D gene is named only where the DNA matches it firmly. Only some rows state a clone size, as once, few, many or a class for expanded clones.

CDR3 DNA: TGTGCCAGCAGCTCCGTACGGGGAGGCACAGATACGCAGTATTTT; CDR3 protein: CASSSVRGGTDTQYF; clone size: .; J gene: TRBJ2-3; D gene: .; V gene: TRBV5-6
CDR3 DNA: TGCGCCAGCAGGGGGGGTACGGGATCAACCTACGAGCAGTACTTC; CDR3 protein: CASRGGTGSTYEQYF; clone size: .; J gene: TRBJ2-7; D gene: .; V gene: TRBV10-1
CDR3 DNA: TGCAGCGTTGAAGCGGCTAGCGGGGGGCCAATGGAGACCCAGTACTTC; CDR3 protein: CSVEAASGGPMETQYF; clone size: .; J gene: TRBJ2-5; D gene: TRBD2; V gene: TRBV29-1
CDR3 DNA: TGTGCCAGCAGACAGGTATGGGACACAGATACGCAGTATTTT; CDR3 protein: CASRQVWDTDTQYF; clone size: .; J gene: TRBJ2-3; D gene: .; V gene: TRBV6-1
CDR3 DNA: TGTGCCAGTAGCAGGACTAACTACAATGAGCAGTTCTTC; CDR3 protein: CASSRTNYNEQFF; clone size: .; J gene: TRBJ2-1; D gene: .; V gene: TRBV19
CDR3 DNA: TGTGCCAGCAGCCGGACAGCCATGAACACTGAAGCTTTCTTT; CDR3 protein: CASSRTAMNTEAFF; clone size: few; J gene: TRBJ1-1; D gene: .; V gene: TRBV2
CDR3 DNA: TGTGCCAGCAGACGAACAGGGGGCGACTATGGCTACACCTTC; CDR3 protein: CASRRTGGDYGYTF; clone size: .; J gene: TRBJ1-2; D gene: TRBD1; V gene: TRBV6-1
CDR3 DNA: TGCAGTGCTAGTAACCGCATGAACACTGAAGCTTTCTTT; CDR3 protein: CSASNRMNTEAFF; clone size: .; J gene: TRBJ1-1; D gene: .; V gene: TRBV20-1
CDR3 DNA: TGTGCCAGCAGTCTAGGGGTAATTCAGATGAACACTGAAGCTTTCTTT; CDR3 protein: CASSLGVIQMNTEAFF; clone size: .; J gene: TRBJ1-1; D gene: .; V gene: TRBV6-1
CDR3 DNA: TGCAGTGCTAGAGTTCCAGCGCGGCGGAACTATGGCTACACCTTC; CDR3 protein: CSARVPARRNYGYTF; clone size: .; J gene: TRBJ1-2; D gene: .; V gene: TRBV20-1
CDR3 DNA: TGTGCCAGCAGCCCACTTAATTCACCCCTCCACTTT; CDR3 protein: CASSPLNSPLHF; clone size: once; J gene: TRBJ1-6; D gene: .; V gene: TRBV7-9
CDR3 DNA: TGCAGTGCTGGGGGGGGACTAGCGGGGAATATCGATACGCAGTATTTT; CDR3 protein: CSAGGGLAGNIDTQYF; clone size: .; J gene: TRBJ2-3; D gene: TRBD2; V gene: TRBV20-1
CDR3 DNA: TGCAGTGCTAGAGATGGAGGGGTGGCGAATCAGCCCCAGCATTTT; CDR3 protein: CSARDGGVANQPQHF; clone size: .; J gene: TRBJ1-5; D gene: .; V gene: TRBV20-1
CDR3 DNA: TGTGCCAGCAGCCCGGGTGAGGGACAGGGGTGGCAGCCCCAGCATTTT; CDR3 protein: CASSPGEGQGWQPQHF; clone size: .; J gene: TRBJ1-5; D gene: TRBD1; V gene: TRBV27
CDR3 DNA: TGTGCCAGCAGTAACGGGGCCCTTTTTCTGGCCGAGCAGTACTTC; CDR3 protein: CASSNGALFLAEQYF; clone size: .; J gene: TRBJ2-7; D gene: .; V gene: TRBV6-1
CDR3 DNA: TGTGCCACCAGCACAGGGGGGACAGCCCAAGCTTTCTTT; CDR3 protein: CATSTGGTAQAFF; clone size: .; J gene: TRBJ1-1; D gene: TRBD1; V gene: TRBV15
CDR3 DNA: TGTGCCAGCAGCTTAGCGCAGGGCGGAAACACTGAAGCTTTCTTT; CDR3 protein: CASSLAQGGNTEAFF; clone size: .; J gene: TRBJ1-1; D gene: .; V gene: TRBV7-9
CDR3 DNA: TGTGCCAGCAGTTTAGCAGGGGGCGGTCAGCCCCAGCATTTT; CDR3 protein: CASSLAGGGQPQHF; clone size: .; J gene: TRBJ1-5; D gene: TRBD1; V gene: TRBV12-3/TRBV12-4
CDR3 DNA: TGTGCCAGCAGTCCCCTTGGAAGGGGGCTTGAAAAACTGTTTTTT; CDR3 protein: CASSPLGRGLEKLFF; clone size: .; J gene: TRBJ1-4; D gene: TRBD1; V gene: TRBV28
CDR3 DNA: TGTGCCAGCAGCTTAGCCCTTTATGAAGGAATCGAGCAGTACTTC; CDR3 protein: CASSLALYEGIEQYF; clone size: .; J gene: TRBJ2-7; D gene: .; V gene: TRBV5-6
CDR3 DNA: TGCAGTGCTCCGGGACAGGGATTCTCCTATAATTCACCCCTCCACTTT; CDR3 protein: CSAPGQGFSYNSPLHF; clone size: few; J gene: TRBJ1-6; D gene: TRBD1; V gene: TRBV20-1
CDR3 DNA: TGTGCCAGCAGTCACCGTCGGAATGAGCAGTTCTTC; CDR3 protein: CASSHRRNEQFF; clone size: few; J gene: TRBJ2-1; D gene: .; V gene: TRBV6-1
CDR3 DNA: TGTGCCAGCAGTTCGGGACTACCCCAGACCCAGTACTTC; CDR3 protein: CASSSGLPQTQYF; clone size: few; J gene: TRBJ2-5; D gene: TRBD2; V gene: TRBV12-3/TRBV12-4
CDR3 DNA: TGTGCCAGCAGCTTAATCGGGGGAGATACCTACGAGCAGTACTTC; CDR3 protein: CASSLIGGDTYEQYF; clone size: .; J gene: TRBJ2-7; D gene: .; V gene: TRBV7-2
CDR3 DNA: TGTGCCAGCAGTTTATGGGACAGGCGAAGCTCCTATAATTCACCCCTCCACTTT; CDR3 protein: CASSLWDRRSSYNSPLHF; clone size: few; J gene: TRBJ1-6; D gene: TRBD1; V gene: TRBV27
CDR3 DNA: TGTGCCAGCAGTTCCCCTGACCGACAGGATTCACCCCTCCACTTT; CDR3 protein: CASSSPDRQDSPLHF; clone size: few; J gene: TRBJ1-6; D gene: .; V gene: TRBV6-5
CDR3 DNA: TGTGCCAGCAGTGTAGGGGCAGGCTACACCTTC; CDR3 protein: CASSVGAGYTF; clone size: .; J gene: TRBJ1-2; D gene: .; V gene: TRBV25-1
CDR3 DNA: TGCGCCAGCAGTTTTGGCGGGGGTTCCTACGAGCAGTACTTC; CDR3 protein: CASSFGGGSYEQYF; clone size: .; J gene: TRBJ2-7; D gene: TRBD2; V gene: TRBV10-1
CDR3 DNA: TGTGCCAGCAGCCCCAACAGGGGAGCTAACTATGGCTACACCTTC; CDR3 protein: CASSPNRGANYGYTF; clone size: few; J gene: TRBJ1-2; D gene: TRBD1; V gene: TRBV11-3
CDR3 DNA: TGTGCCAGCAGACGAGCGGGGTTACTGAGCGGGGAGCTGTTTTTT; CDR3 protein: CASRRAGLLSGELFF; clone size: .; J gene: TRBJ2-2; D gene: TRBD2; V gene: TRBV7-2
CDR3 DNA: TGCAGTGCTAGAGTTCATGGACAGGGCAATCAGCCCCAGCATTTT; CDR3 protein: CSARVHGQGNQPQHF; clone size: .; J gene: TRBJ1-5; D gene: TRBD1; V gene: TRBV20-1
CDR3 DNA: TGTGCCAGCAGCCTCGTTTCCGGTAGGGACACTGAAGCTTTCTTT; CDR3 protein: CASSLVSGRDTEAFF; clone size: few; J gene: TRBJ1-1; D gene: .; V gene: TRBV6-1
CDR3 DNA: TGTGCCAGCAGTTACGCGACAGGGGGTTCACCCCTCCACTTT; CDR3 protein: CASSYATGGSPLHF; clone size: few; J gene: TRBJ1-6; D gene: TRBD1; V gene: TRBV6-5
CDR3 DNA: TGTGCCACCAGTGGGGGCCGCGGGGAAGGCTACACCTTC; CDR3 protein: CATSGGRGEGYTF; clone size: few; J gene: TRBJ1-2; D gene: .; V gene: TRBV24-1
CDR3 DNA: TGCAGTGCTGCCGACAGGACCTATAATTCACCCCTCCACTTT; CDR3 protein: CSAADRTYNSPLHF; clone size: few; J gene: TRBJ1-6; D gene: .; V gene: TRBV20-1
CDR3 DNA: TGCAGTGCTAGAGGGATCCCCGGGACAGGGGATGGCTACACCTTC; CDR3 protein: CSARGIPGTGDGYTF; clone size: .; J gene: TRBJ1-2; D gene: TRBD1; V gene: TRBV20-1
CDR3 DNA: TGTGCCAGCAGCTGGGGGGGGACTAGCGGGGGACTCCAAGAGACCCAGTACTTC; CDR3 protein: CASSWGGTSGGLQETQYF; clone size: once; J gene: TRBJ2-5; D gene: TRBD2; V gene: TRBV7-6
CDR3 DNA: TGTGCCAGCAGTCAAGAGGGGACTTGGAGCAATGAGCAGTTCTTC; CDR3 protein: CASSQEGTWSNEQFF; clone size: large; J gene: TRBJ2-1; D gene: .; V gene: TRBV11-3
CDR3 DNA: TGTGCCAGCAGCGTACGGCCGGGGTTGGGTTCACCCCTCCACTTT; CDR3 protein: CASSVRPGLGSPLHF; clone size: .; J gene: TRBJ1-6; D gene: .; V gene: TRBV9
CDR3 DNA: TGTGCCAGCAGCCGCTTCGACAGGGGGCGGACAGATACGCAGTATTTT; CDR3 protein: CASSRFDRGRTDTQYF; clone size: .; J gene: TRBJ2-3; D gene: TRBD1; V gene: TRBV4-2
CDR3 DNA: TGTGCCAGCAGCCAAAACAGGGACTCCTACGAGCAGTACTTC; CDR3 protein: CASSQNRDSYEQYF; clone size: .; J gene: TRBJ2-7; D gene: .; V gene: TRBV11-2
CDR3 DNA: TGTGCCAGCAGGATGGGGGGGAGCTCCTACGAGCAGTACTTC; CDR3 protein: CASRMGGSSYEQYF; clone size: .; J gene: TRBJ2-7; D gene: TRBD2; V gene: TRBV6-2/TRBV6-3